These 20 T cell receptor beta chains originate from one sample sequenced in a study of identical twins. MiXCR, run by TCRdb on the 5' RACE reads, gives a single entry per CDR3 protein. The sample shows roughly 500,000 distinct CDR3 sequences, under 25% of them seen only once. The data were also submitted as part of a second study, on T cells expressing NK-cell markers.

The specimen was CD4+ T cells sorted from blood. The receptors were gathered from a woman aged 18-29 years in good health.

This clonotype turned up a few times. The chain is built from TRBV9 and TRBJ1-1; tentative D call: TRBD1 (5 bases). Germline-derived CDR1 and CDR2 are SGDLS and YYNGEE. V lost 2 bases, J lost 1 base, and 9 bases lay in between. This CDR3 comprises 14 residues. This chain's CDR3 is CASSVEGRNTEAFF. The CDR3 nucleotides are TGTGCCAGCAGCGTCGAGGGGAGGAACACTGAAGCTTTCTTT.

The CDR3 DNA sequence: TGTGCCACCAGCAGAGACAGGGGTGAATCACCCCTCCACTTT. This codes for CATSRDRGESPLHF. V and J are TRBV15 and TRBJ1-6, with a weak D call TRBD1 (6 bases). This CDR3 has 14 amino acids. Per germline, CDR1 LNHNV and CDR2 YYDKDF (reference sequence). V was trimmed by 0 bases and J by 10 bases, leaving 10 bases between them.

The genes are TRBV6-5 and TRBJ2-7; the match to TRBD2 covers 11 bases. After removal of 2 bases from V and 0 bases from J, the junction contained 6 bases not matched to a gene. The CDR3 covers 17 residues. Germline-derived CDR1 and CDR2 are MNHEY and SVGAGI. Written as DNA, the CDR3 is TGTGCCAGCAGTTACCAGATAGCGGGAGGGAGCTCCTACGAGCAGTACTTC. It yields the protein CASSYQIAGGSSYEQYF.

This clonotype was counted between two and nine times. J is TRBJ1-6 and V is TRBV20-1, with a weak D call TRBD1 (5 bases). Germline loops: CDR1 DFQATT, CDR2 SNEGSKA (reference sequence). Trimming took off 6 bases at V and 8 bases at J, with 17 bases between the two ends. The CDR3 loop spans 14 amino acids. As DNA, the CDR3 is TGCAGTGCCAGGGCAGGCCCTTTGGATTCACCCCTCCACTTT. Its translation: CSARAGPLDSPLHF.

CDR3 nucleotide sequence: TGTGCCAGCAGCGGGGAGACCTACGAGCAGTACTTC. Its protein product is CASSGETYEQYF. V gene TRBV11-2 combines with J gene TRBJ2-7, with D possibly being TRBD2 (5 bases). The CDR3 length is 12 residues. V was pared by 5 bases and J by 2 bases, with 7 bases between. Germline CDR1 and CDR2: SGHAT and FQNNGV.

This chain links TRBV6-5 with TRBJ2-1; 8 bases map to TRBD2. Germline values: CDR1 MNHEY, CDR2 SVGAGI. V was clipped by 2 bases and J by 7 bases; unmatched bases: 7. The CDR3 runs 15 residues. Here the CDR3 reads CASSYGGGRSNEQFF. In DNA form, the CDR3 reads TGTGCCAGCAGTTACGGGGGCGGGAGGAGTAATGAGCAGTTCTTC.

This chain joins TRBV4-1 and TRBJ1-4, with 7 bases lining up with TRBD1. V was clipped by 5 bases and J by 5 bases; unmatched bases: 8. This CDR3 has 15 residues. Germline CDR1 reads MGHRA; CDR2 reads YSYEKL. The CDR3 sequence: CASSLVDRENEKLFF. The CDR3 nucleotides read TGCGCCAGCAGCTTAGTAGACAGGGAGAATGAAAAACTGTTTTTT.

This clonotype occurred a few times. The genes are TRBV6-2 or TRBV6-3 and TRBJ2-5, with 7 bases matching TRBD1. The CDR3 consists of 11 residues. Looked up from germline, CDR1 is MNHEY and CDR2 is SVGEGT. V trimming: 10 bases; J trimming: 4 bases; junction bases outside the gene matches: 3. The CDR3 DNA reads TGTGCCACTTACAGGGGAGAGACCCAGTACTTC. It encodes CATYRGETQYF.

This clonotype was observed a handful of times. The chain uses TRBV12-3 or TRBV12-4 and TRBJ2-7; tentative D call: TRBD1 (5 bases). Between the trimmed V and J ends, which lost 3 bases and 4 bases, there was a span of 31 bases. The CDR3 runs to 20 residues. The CDR3 region is CASSFEVDSRKAPSPYEQYF. In nucleotides, the CDR3 is TGTGCCAGCAGTTTTGAGGTCGACAGTCGGAAAGCCCCATCTCCGTACGAGCAGTACTTC.

V is TRBV9 and J is TRBJ1-1; D is unclear. Germline assignment: CDR1 SGDLS and CDR2 YYNGEE. This CDR3 is 14 amino acids long. V gave up 0 bases and J gave up 1 base, with 7 bases separating them. CDR3 DNA sequence: TGTGCCAGCAGCGTAGGCCAGACGAACACTGAAGCTTTCTTT. Translating gives CASSVGQTNTEAFF.

This clonotype was found a few times. The chain joins TRBV6-1 to TRBJ2-7; D is unresolved. The length of the CDR3 is 13 residues. CDR1 and CDR2 (germline): MNHNS, SASEGT. V lost 10 bases and J 2 bases, leaving 15 bases between the germline ends. The CDR3 region is CATTRWGTYEQYF. CDR3 DNA: TGTGCCACTACACGGTGGGGTACCTACGAGCAGTACTTC.

This clonotype was seen only a few times. This rearrangement joins TRBV9 to TRBJ2-5, with 8 positions matching TRBD2. The J segment lost 2 bases and the V segment lost 4 bases, leaving 10 bases of the junction unmatched. Germline CDR1 reads SGDLS; CDR2 reads YYNGEE. The CDR3 consists of 16 residues. CDR3 residues: CASSTVPAGVQETQYF. In DNA form, the CDR3 reads TGTGCCAGCAGCACGGTTCCAGCGGGAGTTCAAGAGACCCAGTACTTC.

This clonotype was recorded a few times. The V and J genes are TRBV19 and TRBJ1-1, with D uncertain. The V and J ends lost 0 bases and 6 bases respectively, with 8 bases between them. The CDR3 loop spans 13 amino acids. Germline loops: CDR1 LNHDA, CDR2 SQIVND (reference sequence). CDR3 sequence reads: CASSIEGWAEAFF. In nucleotides, the CDR3 is TGTGCCAGTAGTATAGAAGGCTGGGCTGAAGCTTTCTTT.

The genes are TRBV24-1 and TRBJ2-2, with D perhaps assigned TRBD1 or TRBD2 (7 bases each). Germline V CDR1 and CDR2: KGHDR, SFDVKD. V was trimmed by 4 bases and J by 3 bases, leaving 14 bases between them. The CDR3 covers 16 residues. The chain's CDR3 is CATSDPGGGHTGELFF. The CDR3, as DNA: TGTGCCACCAGTGACCCAGGGGGGGGTCACACCGGGGAGCTGTTTTTT.

This clonotype was picked up a small number of times. The CDR3 DNA reads TGCGCCAGCAGCCCGGTAGGGGGTAGCACCTACAATGAGCAGTTCTTC. Translated, it gives CASSPVGGSTYNEQFF. V is TRBV5-1 and J is TRBJ2-1, with a possible D match to TRBD1 (6 bases). Germline values: CDR1 SGHRS, CDR2 YFSETQ. The length of the CDR3 is 16 residues. Between the trimmed V and J ends, which lost 4 bases and 2 bases, there was a span of 16 bases.

This clonotype appeared a few times. The gene calls are TRBV27 and TRBJ2-4; 7 bases are shared with TRBD2. The CDR3 has 15 residues. CDR1 and CDR2 (germline): MNHEY, SMNVEV (reference sequence). V trimming: 3 bases; J trimming: 6 bases; junction bases outside the gene matches: 8. DNA for the CDR3: TGTGCCAGCAGTTTCGGACTAGGAATTGGAAACATTCAGTACTTC. Translation: CASSFGLGIGNIQYF.

This clonotype was counted between two and nine times. The chain couples TRBV20-1 to TRBJ2-5; D is uncertain. CDR3 length: 12 amino acids. Germline assignment: CDR1 DFQATT and CDR2 SNEGSKA (reference sequence). Trimming removed 3 bases at V and 4 bases at J, with 9 bases between. Written as DNA, the CDR3 is TGCAGTGCTAGGTCCCTGGGAGAGACCCAGTACTTC. This sequence encodes CSARSLGETQYF.

This clonotype has just a few counts. The genes are TRBV6-5 and TRBJ1-6; no definite D call. V lost 2 bases and J 6 bases, leaving 8 bases between the germline ends. The CDR3 has 14 residues. Germline values: CDR1 MNHEY, CDR2 SVGAGI. The CDR3 loop reads CASSYGMPNSPLHF. For the CDR3, the DNA is TGTGCCAGCAGTTACGGGATGCCTAATTCACCCCTCCACTTT.

This clonotype was seen ten or more times. The gene calls are TRBV20-1 and TRBJ2-1, with D perhaps matching TRBD2 (5 bases). The V and J ends lost 1 base and 5 bases respectively, with 18 bases between them. Germline V lookup: CDR1 DFQATT, CDR2 SNEGSKA (reference sequence). This CDR3 is 16 amino acids long. CDR3 nucleotides: TGCAGTGCTAGAGCCCCTCTGGCGGGTTGGAACAATGAGCAGTTCTTC. The encoded protein is CSARAPLAGWNNEQFF.

A remark on this clonotype: The junction shows a germline mismatch at one end, possibly a read error. The gene calls are TRBV5-1 and TRBJ1-1, with 10 bases lining up with TRBD1. CDR3 length: 17 amino acids. CDR1 is SGHRS, CDR2 YFSETQ, per germline. This chain's CDR3 is CASSLDLGTGVGTEAFF. The DNA of the CDR3 is TGCGCCAGCAGTTTGGATCTCGGGACAGGGGTGGGCACTGAAGCTTTCTTT.